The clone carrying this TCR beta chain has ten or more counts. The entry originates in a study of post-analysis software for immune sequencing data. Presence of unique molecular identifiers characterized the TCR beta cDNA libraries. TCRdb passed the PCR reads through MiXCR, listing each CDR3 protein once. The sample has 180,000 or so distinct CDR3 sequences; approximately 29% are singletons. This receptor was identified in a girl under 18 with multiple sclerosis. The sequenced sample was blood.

DNA of the CDR3: TGCGCCAGCAGCTTGGGTGGCCAGGTCGGCGAGCAGTACTTC. Its translation: CASSLGGQVGEQYF. The chain employs TRBV5-1 and TRBJ2-7; D ambiguous. This CDR3 is 14 amino acids long. CDR1 is SGHRS and CDR2 is YFSETQ in the germline V gene. V shed 0 bases and J shed 6 bases, with 13 bases lying between them.